The rows below give T cell receptor beta chains drawn from one sample of a study of a mutant IDH1 vaccine in newly diagnosed glioma. Their specific antigens are unknown. Sequenced by immunoSEQ multiplex PCR; TCRdb stores in-frame clones only, minus some. The data hold around 66,000 clones, with about 80% observed a single time. The sequences come from PBMCs, collected from a glioma patient whose treatment included an IDH1 peptide vaccine. These receptor sequences come from a man in his fifties or sixties with glioma. CDR3s include the opening cysteine and the closing phenylalanine or tryptophan. D genes are given only for firm matches. Not every row has a clone size; where given, it reads once, few, many or a size class.

D gene: TRBD2
clone size: .
V gene: TRBV9
J gene: TRBJ2-3
CDR3 protein: CASSVGSGGSTDTQYF
CDR3 DNA: TGTGCCAGCAGCGTAGGTAGCGGGGGGTCCACAGATACGCAGTATTTT

D gene: .
clone size: once
V gene: TRBV19
J gene: TRBJ2-4
CDR3 protein: CASSITGITAKNIQYF
CDR3 DNA: TGTGCCAGTAGTATTACAGGGATTACAGCCAAAAACATTCAGTACTTC

D gene: TRBD1
clone size: .
V gene: TRBV4-3
J gene: TRBJ2-1
CDR3 protein: CASSQGTGAVSSYNEQFF
CDR3 DNA: TGCGCCAGCAGCCAAGGGACAGGAGCGGTAAGCTCCTACAATGAGCAGTTCTTC

D gene: TRBD1
clone size: .
V gene: TRBV7-6
J gene: TRBJ2-6
CDR3 protein: CASSLDAGQGVGGANVLTF
CDR3 DNA: TGTGCCAGCAGCTTAGATGCGGGACAGGGGGTCGGTGGGGCCAACGTCCTGACTTTC

D gene: .
clone size: .
V gene: TRBV27
J gene: TRBJ2-7
CDR3 protein: CASRYGTLLDSEQYF
CDR3 DNA: TGTGCCAGCAGATACGGGACTCTCCTGGACAGCGAGCAGTACTTC

D gene: .
clone size: .
V gene: TRBV7-9
J gene: TRBJ1-2
CDR3 protein: CASSLIGGNYGYTF
CDR3 DNA: TGTGCCAGCAGCCTCATAGGGGGGAACTATGGCTACACCTTC

D gene: TRBD1
clone size: .
V gene: TRBV30
J gene: TRBJ2-3
CDR3 protein: CAWSGLSPDRGLTTDTQYF
CDR3 DNA: TGTGCCTGGAGCGGTCTTTCTCCGGACAGGGGGCTTACCACAGATACGCAGTATTTT

D gene: .
clone size: .
V gene: TRBV4-1
J gene: TRBJ2-7
CDR3 protein: CASSQEPLLPYEQYF
CDR3 DNA: TGCGCCAGCAGCCAAGAACCCCTCTTACCTTACGAGCAGTACTTC

D gene: TRBD2
clone size: .
V gene: TRBV5-4
J gene: TRBJ2-7
CDR3 protein: CASSFGGGYEQYF
CDR3 DNA: TGTGCCAGCAGCTTCGGGGGAGGGTACGAGCAGTACTTC

D gene: .
clone size: .
V gene: TRBV6-5
J gene: TRBJ2-5
CDR3 protein: CASSLGVGKTQYF
CDR3 DNA: TGTGCCAGCAGTTTAGGGGTTGGAAAGACCCAGTACTTC

D gene: .
clone size: once
V gene: TRBV29-1
J gene: TRBJ2-3
CDR3 protein: CSVTTGDTQYF
CDR3 DNA: TGCAGCGTGACCACGGGAGATACGCAGTATTTT

D gene: .
clone size: few
V gene: TRBV29-1
J gene: TRBJ2-4
CDR3 protein: CSVDDGFLGKNIQYF
CDR3 DNA: TGCAGCGTTGACGACGGATTTTTGGGCAAAAACATTCAGTACTTC

D gene: .
clone size: .
V gene: TRBV7-3
J gene: TRBJ2-5
CDR3 protein: CASSLRGLVGQETQYF
CDR3 DNA: TGTGCCAGCAGCTTGCGTGGTTTGGTCGGGCAAGAGACCCAGTACTTC

D gene: .
clone size: .
V gene: TRBV6-4
J gene: TRBJ1-6
CDR3 protein: CASSEEENSPLHF
CDR3 DNA: TGTGCCAGCAGTGAGGAGGAAAACTCACCCCTCCACTTT

D gene: .
clone size: .
V gene: TRBV5-1
J gene: TRBJ2-5
CDR3 protein: CASSEGVTRETQYF
CDR3 DNA: TGCGCCAGCAGCGAGGGAGTGACCCGGGAGACCCAGTACTTC

D gene: TRBD2
clone size: .
V gene: TRBV4-1
J gene: TRBJ2-1
CDR3 protein: CASSHLPSGSSDNEQFF
CDR3 DNA: TGCGCCAGCAGCCACCTTCCTAGCGGGAGTTCGGACAATGAGCAGTTCTTC

D gene: TRBD2
clone size: .
V gene: TRBV5-1
J gene: TRBJ2-3
CDR3 protein: CASSSGLVTDTQYF
CDR3 DNA: TGCGCCAGCAGCTCGGGACTAGTAACAGATACGCAGTATTTT

D gene: .
clone size: .
V gene: TRBV6-5
J gene: TRBJ1-2
CDR3 protein: CASSRTGARGYTF
CDR3 DNA: TGTGCCAGCAGTCGGACGGGAGCCCGGGGCTACACCTTC

D gene: .
clone size: .
V gene: TRBV15
J gene: TRBJ1-1
CDR3 protein: CATSRDPPRRMNTEAFF
CDR3 DNA: TGTGCCACCAGCAGAGACCCACCTCGTCGGATGAACACTGAAGCTTTCTTT

D gene: .
clone size: .
V gene: TRBV11-3
J gene: TRBJ1-1
CDR3 protein: CASSLGRGRNTEAFF
CDR3 DNA: TGTGCCAGCAGCTTAGGAAGGGGTAGGAACACTGAAGCTTTCTTT

D gene: TRBD1
clone size: .
V gene: TRBV29-1
J gene: TRBJ2-1
CDR3 protein: CSVDRGLDEQFF
CDR3 DNA: TGCAGCGTTGACAGGGGGCTCGATGAGCAGTTCTTC

D gene: .
clone size: .
V gene: TRBV11-3
J gene: TRBJ1-1
CDR3 protein: CASTSGEGFPEAFF
CDR3 DNA: TGTGCCAGCACCTCGGGCGAGGGTTTCCCTGAAGCTTTCTTT

D gene: TRBD1
clone size: .
V gene: TRBV7-8
J gene: TRBJ1-5
CDR3 protein: CASSARTGFNQPQHF
CDR3 DNA: TGTGCCAGCAGCGCAAGGACAGGGTTCAATCAGCCCCAGCATTTT

D gene: .
clone size: .
V gene: TRBV6-6
J gene: TRBJ1-6
CDR3 protein: CASSLNSPLHF
CDR3 DNA: TGTGCCAGCAGTTTGAATTCACCCCTCCACTTT

D gene: .
clone size: few
V gene: TRBV21-1
J gene: TRBJ1-2
CDR3 protein: CASSKATNYGYTF
CDR3 DNA: TGTGCCAGCAGCAAAGCAACTAACTATGGCTACACCTTC

D gene: .
clone size: .
V gene: TRBV6-4
J gene: TRBJ2-2
CDR3 protein: CASSDLPGDGELFF
CDR3 DNA: TGTGCCAGCAGTGACCTGCCGGGTGACGGGGAGCTGTTTTTT

D gene: .
clone size: .
V gene: TRBV7-2
J gene: TRBJ2-5
CDR3 protein: CASSPGPLETQYF
CDR3 DNA: TGTGCCAGCAGCCCGGGGCCCCTGGAGACCCAGTACTTC

D gene: .
clone size: few
V gene: TRBV14
J gene: TRBJ2-5
CDR3 protein: CASSRELGETQYF
CDR3 DNA: TGTGCCAGCAGCAGGGAGTTGGGGGAGACCCAGTACTTC

D gene: .
clone size: few
V gene: TRBV28
J gene: TRBJ1-5
CDR3 protein: CASTPESSRQPQHF
CDR3 DNA: TGTGCCAGCACACCCGAGAGTTCGCGCCAGCCCCAGCATTTT

D gene: .
clone size: .
V gene: TRBV27
J gene: TRBJ1-2
CDR3 protein: CATRADVSSYTF
CDR3 DNA: TGTGCCACCAGGGCAGACGTCTCGAGCTACACCTTC

D gene: TRBD1
clone size: .
V gene: TRBV28
J gene: TRBJ1-2
CDR3 protein: CASSPGTGRSYGYTF
CDR3 DNA: TGTGCCAGCAGCCCCGGGACAGGACGTAGCTATGGCTACACCTTC

D gene: .
clone size: .
V gene: TRBV9
J gene: TRBJ2-6
CDR3 protein: CASSRGTGANVLTF
CDR3 DNA: TGTGCCAGCAGCAGAGGGACAGGGGCCAACGTCCTGACTTTC

D gene: TRBD1
clone size: .
V gene: TRBV6-1
J gene: TRBJ1-6
CDR3 protein: CASSEALGTDYNSPLHF
CDR3 DNA: TGTGCCAGCAGTGAAGCCCTAGGGACAGATTATAATTCACCCCTCCACTTT

D gene: .
clone size: .
V gene: TRBV6-5
J gene: TRBJ2-2
CDR3 protein: CASSYGVRVNTGELFF
CDR3 DNA: TGTGCCAGCAGTTACGGTGTGCGGGTGAACACCGGGGAGCTGTTTTTT

D gene: .
clone size: .
V gene: TRBV5-1
J gene: TRBJ1-4
CDR3 protein: CASSLSGTNEKLFF
CDR3 DNA: TGCGCCAGCAGCTTGAGTGGGACTAATGAAAAACTGTTTTTT

D gene: TRBD1
clone size: .
V gene: TRBV15
J gene: TRBJ2-5
CDR3 protein: CATSLLKTGRETQYF
CDR3 DNA: TGTGCCACCAGTCTTTTAAAGACAGGGCGGGAGACCCAGTACTTC

D gene: .
clone size: .
V gene: TRBV6-5
J gene: TRBJ1-2
CDR3 protein: CASSYSPGYGYTF
CDR3 DNA: TGTGCCAGCAGTTACTCTCCGGGGTATGGCTACACCTTC